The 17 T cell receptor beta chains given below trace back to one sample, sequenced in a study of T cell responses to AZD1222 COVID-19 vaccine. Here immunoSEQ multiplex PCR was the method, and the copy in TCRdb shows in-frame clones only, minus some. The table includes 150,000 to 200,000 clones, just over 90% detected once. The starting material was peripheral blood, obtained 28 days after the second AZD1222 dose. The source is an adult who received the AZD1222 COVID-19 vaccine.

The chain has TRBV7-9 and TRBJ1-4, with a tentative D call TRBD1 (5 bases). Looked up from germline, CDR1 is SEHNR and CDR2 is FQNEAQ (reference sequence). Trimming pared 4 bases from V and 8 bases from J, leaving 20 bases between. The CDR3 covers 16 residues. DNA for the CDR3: TGTGCCAGCAGCTCGACGCTCCCAGGGCCGCGGGAAAAACTGTTTTTT. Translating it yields CASSSTLPGPREKLFF.

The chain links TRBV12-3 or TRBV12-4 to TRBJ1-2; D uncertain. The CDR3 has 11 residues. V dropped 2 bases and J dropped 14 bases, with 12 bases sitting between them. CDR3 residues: CASSLRRAATF. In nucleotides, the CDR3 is TGTGCCAGCAGTTTAAGGAGGGCCGCGACCTTC.

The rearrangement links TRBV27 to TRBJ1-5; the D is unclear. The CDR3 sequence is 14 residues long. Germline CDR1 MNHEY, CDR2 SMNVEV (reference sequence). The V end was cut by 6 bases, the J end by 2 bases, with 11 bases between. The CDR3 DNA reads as TGTGCCAGCAGGGACTGGACTGGCAATCAGCCCCAGCATTTT. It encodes CASRDWTGNQPQHF.

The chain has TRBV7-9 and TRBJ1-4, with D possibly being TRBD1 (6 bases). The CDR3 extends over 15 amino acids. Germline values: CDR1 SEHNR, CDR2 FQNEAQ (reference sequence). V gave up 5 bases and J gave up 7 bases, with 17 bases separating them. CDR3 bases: TGTGCCAGCAGCCCTAATACAGGGTTAAGTGAAAAACTGTTTTTT. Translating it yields CASSPNTGLSEKLFF.

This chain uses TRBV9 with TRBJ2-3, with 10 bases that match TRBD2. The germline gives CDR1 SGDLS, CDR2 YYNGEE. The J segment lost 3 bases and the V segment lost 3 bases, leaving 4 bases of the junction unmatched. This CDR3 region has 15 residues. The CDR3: CASSASGSLTDTQYF. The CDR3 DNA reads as TGTGCCAGCAGCGCTAGCGGGAGCTTGACAGATACGCAGTATTTT.

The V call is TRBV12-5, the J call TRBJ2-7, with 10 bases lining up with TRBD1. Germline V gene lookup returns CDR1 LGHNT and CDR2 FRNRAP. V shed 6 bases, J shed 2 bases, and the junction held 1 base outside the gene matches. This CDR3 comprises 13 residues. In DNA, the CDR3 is TGTGCTAGTGGGGGGACAGGGGCCTACGAGCAGTACTTC. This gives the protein CASGGTGAYEQYF.

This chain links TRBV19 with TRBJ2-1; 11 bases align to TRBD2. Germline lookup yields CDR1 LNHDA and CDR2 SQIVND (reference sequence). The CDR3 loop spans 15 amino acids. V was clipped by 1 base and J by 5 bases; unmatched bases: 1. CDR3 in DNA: TGTGCCAGTAGTATAGTAGCGGGGGGGGACAATGAGCAGTTCTTC. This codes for CASSIVAGGDNEQFF.

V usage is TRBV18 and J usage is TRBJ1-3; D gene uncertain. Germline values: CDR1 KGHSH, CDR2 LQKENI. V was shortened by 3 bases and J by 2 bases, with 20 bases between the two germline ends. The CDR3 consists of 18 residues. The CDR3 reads CASSPRFLRGRTGNTIYF. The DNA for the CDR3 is TGTGCCAGCTCACCCAGGTTTCTCCGTGGGCGAACTGGAAACACCATATATTTT. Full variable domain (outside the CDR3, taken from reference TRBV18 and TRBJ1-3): NAGVMQNPRHLVRRRGQEARLRCSPMKGHSHVYWYRQLPEEGLKFMVYLQKENIIDESGMPKERFSAEFPKEGPSILRIQQVVRGDSAAYFCASSPRFLRGRTGNTIYFGEGSWLTVV.

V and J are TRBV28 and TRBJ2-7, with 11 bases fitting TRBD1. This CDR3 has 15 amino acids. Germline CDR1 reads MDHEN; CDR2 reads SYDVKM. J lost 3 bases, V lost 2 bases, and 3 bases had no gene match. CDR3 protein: CASSLRGTGGYEQYF. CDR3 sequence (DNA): TGTGCCAGCAGTTTAAGGGGGACAGGGGGCTACGAGCAGTACTTC. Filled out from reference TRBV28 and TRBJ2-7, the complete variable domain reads DVKVTQSSRYLVKRTGEKVFLECVQDMDHENMFWYRQDPGLGLRLIYFSYDVKMKEKGDIPEGYSVSREKKERFSLILESASTNQTSMYLCASSLRGTGGYEQYFGPGTRLTVT.

CDR3 loop: CASSPTGRPGLSGNTIYF. The CDR3 DNA is TGTGCCAGCTCACCAACCGGGAGGCCAGGTTTATCTGGAAACACCATATATTTT. The chain links TRBV18 to TRBJ1-3; D remains unclear. Trimming shortened V by 2 bases and J by 1 base, and 18 bases separated the two germline ends. In germline, CDR1 is KGHSH, CDR2 LQKENI. This CDR3 has 18 residues.

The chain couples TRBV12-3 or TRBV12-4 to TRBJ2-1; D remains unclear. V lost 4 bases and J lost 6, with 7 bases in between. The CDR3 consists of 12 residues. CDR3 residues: CASSSARNEQFF. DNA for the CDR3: TGTGCCAGCAGTTCGGCCCGCAATGAGCAGTTCTTC.

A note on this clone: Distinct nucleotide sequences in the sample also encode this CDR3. CDR3 in DNA: TGTGCCAGCAGCGTAGCTACTAGCTACGAGCAGTACTTC. Translating it yields CASSVATSYEQYF. The chain is built from TRBV9 and TRBJ2-7, with a possible D match to TRBD2 (5 bases). This CDR3 is built from 13 residues. V lost 0 bases and J 3 bases, leaving 7 bases between the germline ends. CDR1 and CDR2 from the germline V gene are SGDLS and YYNGEE. The whole variable domain, filled in from reference TRBV9 and TRBJ2-7, reads DSGVTQTPKHLITATGQRVTLRCSPRSGDLSVYWYQQSLDQGLQFLIQYYNGEERAKGNILERFSAQQFPDLHSELNLSSLELGDSALYFCASSVATSYEQYFGPGTRLTVT.

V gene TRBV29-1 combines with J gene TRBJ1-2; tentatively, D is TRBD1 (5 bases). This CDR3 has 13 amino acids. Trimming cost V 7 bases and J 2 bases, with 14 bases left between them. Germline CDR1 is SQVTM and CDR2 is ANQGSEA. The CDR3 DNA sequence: TGCAGCGCAGAGACAGTAAACAACTATGGCTACACCTTC. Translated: CSAETVNNYGYTF. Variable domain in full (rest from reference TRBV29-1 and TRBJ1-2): SAVISQKPSRDICQRGTSLTIQCQVDSQVTMMFWYRQQPGQSLTLIATANQGSEATYESGFVIDKFPISRPNLTFSTLTVSNMSPEDSSIYLCSAETVNNYGYTFGSGTRLTVV.

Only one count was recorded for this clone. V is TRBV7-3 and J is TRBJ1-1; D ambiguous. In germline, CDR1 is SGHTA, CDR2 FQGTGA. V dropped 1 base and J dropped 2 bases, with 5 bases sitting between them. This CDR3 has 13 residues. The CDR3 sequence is CASSLMTNTEAFF. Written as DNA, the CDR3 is TGTGCCAGCAGCTTAATGACAAACACTGAAGCTTTCTTT.

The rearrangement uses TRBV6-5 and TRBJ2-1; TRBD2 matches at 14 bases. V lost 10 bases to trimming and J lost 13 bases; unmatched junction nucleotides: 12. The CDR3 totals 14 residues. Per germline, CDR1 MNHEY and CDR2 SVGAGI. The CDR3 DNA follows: TGTGCCACCGAGACTAGCGGGGGGGCGGCGGATCAGTTCTTC. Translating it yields CATETSGGAADQFF.

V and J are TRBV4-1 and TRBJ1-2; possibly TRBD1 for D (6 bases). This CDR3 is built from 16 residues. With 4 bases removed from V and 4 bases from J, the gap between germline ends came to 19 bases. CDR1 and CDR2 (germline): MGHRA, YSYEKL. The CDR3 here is CASSPASGAGAYGYTF. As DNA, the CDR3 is TGCGCCAGCAGCCCCGCTTCAGGGGCCGGGGCCTATGGCTACACCTTC.

CDR3 region: CASSTGVEQYF. The CDR3 nucleotides are TGTGCCAGCAGCACGGGGGTCGAGCAGTACTTC. The chain joins TRBV6-5 to TRBJ2-7; the D gene is possibly TRBD2 (6 bases). The germline gives CDR1 MNHEY, CDR2 SVGAGI. This CDR3 has 11 amino acids. V was pared by 6 bases and J by 6 bases, with 9 bases between.